This T cell receptor beta chain was captured in a study of cytomegalovirus exposure and HLA in healthy donors. Study in general: The platform used for the 110 or so validation repertoires matched that of the roughly 720 first-cohort repertoires, a later analysis reported.

As regards this clone: The antigen is not known.

J gave up 1 base and V 4 bases, and 2 bases lay outside the gene matches. Germline V CDR1 and CDR2: MRHNA, SNTAGT. The CDR3 is made up of 14 amino acids. General study points: Diagnosis of cytomegalovirus status made by the classifier reportedly showed high specificity and sensitivity. Subsequent analysis found a tendency for first-cohort TCR clusters to co-occur within the 90 to 150 validation repertoires. The authors listed 150 to 200 TCR beta chains as cytomegalovirus-associated.

The method was immunoSEQ multiplex PCR; TCRdb's version includes in-frame clones alone and lacks a portion of them. Counted here are roughly 100,000 clones, about 88% occurring once; the ten biggest clones make up over 3%. Sequenced sample: PBMCs. V gene TRBV6-4 combines with J gene TRBJ2-7, with 9 bases aligning to TRBD1. The receptor was derived from a young woman in good health and CMV-seropositive. The CDR3 here is CASSAQGASYEQYF. CDR3 bases: TGTGCCAGCAGTGCACAGGGGGCTTCCTACGAGCAGTACTTC.